This TCR beta chain came from a study of radiation and T cells in renal cell carcinoma. On this clone itself: Its antigen is unknown.

Profiled with immunoSEQ multiplex PCR; TCRdb holds only in-frame clones, not every one. The table records around 180,000 clones, approximately 90% of them present only once. The germline gives CDR1 MNHEY, CDR2 SVGAGI. The germline V and J ends were trimmed by 2 bases and 1 base, with 9 bases remaining between them. CDR3 length equals 15 residues. The study's findings and limits: Pretreatment tumor biopsies were lacking, so baseline clonotypes are unknown. Top tumor clonotypes rose in blood 2 weeks post-radiation, then contracted.

Time point denoted: blood 4 weeks post-SBRT, at nephrectomy. Noted treatment: 15 Gy SBRT to primary tumor, nephrectomy 4 weeks later. The V and J genes are TRBV6-5 and TRBJ1-3, with TRBD1 as a possible D gene (6 bases). This sample comprised blood, obtained from a patient whose treatment included radiotherapy and nephrectomy. The receptor's source is a woman in her forties or fifties with renal cell carcinoma. This CDR3 is CASSYSQGSGNTIYF. The DNA for the CDR3 is TGTGCCAGCAGTTACAGTCAGGGGTCTGGAAACACCATATATTTT.